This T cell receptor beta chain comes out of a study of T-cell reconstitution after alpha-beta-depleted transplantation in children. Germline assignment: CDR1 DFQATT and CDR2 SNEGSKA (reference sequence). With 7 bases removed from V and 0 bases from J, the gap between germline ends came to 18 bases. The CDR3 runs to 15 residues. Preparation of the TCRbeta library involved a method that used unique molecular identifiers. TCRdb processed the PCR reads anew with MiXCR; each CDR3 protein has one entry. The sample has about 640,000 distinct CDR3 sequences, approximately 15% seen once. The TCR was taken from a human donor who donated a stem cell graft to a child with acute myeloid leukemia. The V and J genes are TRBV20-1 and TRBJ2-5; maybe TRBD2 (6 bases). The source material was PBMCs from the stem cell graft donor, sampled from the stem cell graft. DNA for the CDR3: TGCAGTGGATGGGATTCGGGAGTGTACCAAGAGACCCAGTACTTC. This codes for CSGWDSGVYQETQYF.